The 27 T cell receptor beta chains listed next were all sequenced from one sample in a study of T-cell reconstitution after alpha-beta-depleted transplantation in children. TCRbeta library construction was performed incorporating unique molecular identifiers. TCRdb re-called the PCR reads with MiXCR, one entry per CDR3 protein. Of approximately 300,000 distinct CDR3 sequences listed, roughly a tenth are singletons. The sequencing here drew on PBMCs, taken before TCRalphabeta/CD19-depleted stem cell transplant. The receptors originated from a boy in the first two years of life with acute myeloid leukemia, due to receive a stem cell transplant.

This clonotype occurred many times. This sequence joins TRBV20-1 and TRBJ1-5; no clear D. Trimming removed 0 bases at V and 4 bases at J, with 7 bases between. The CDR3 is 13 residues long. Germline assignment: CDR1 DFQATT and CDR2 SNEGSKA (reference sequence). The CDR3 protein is CSAREEGNQPQHF. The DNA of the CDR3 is TGCAGTGCTAGAGAAGAAGGGAATCAGCCCCAGCATTTT.

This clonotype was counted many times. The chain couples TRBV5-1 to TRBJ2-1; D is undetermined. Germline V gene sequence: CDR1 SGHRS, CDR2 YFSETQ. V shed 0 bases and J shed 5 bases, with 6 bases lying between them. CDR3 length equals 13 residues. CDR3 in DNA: TGCGCCAGCAGCTTGGTTGAGAACAATGAGCAGTTCTTC. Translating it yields CASSLVENNEQFF.

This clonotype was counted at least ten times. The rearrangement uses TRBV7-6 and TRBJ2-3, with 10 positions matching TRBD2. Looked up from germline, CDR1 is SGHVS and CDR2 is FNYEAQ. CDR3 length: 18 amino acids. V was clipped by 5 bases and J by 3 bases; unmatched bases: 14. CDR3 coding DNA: TGTGCCAGCAGCCTGGGCGTGGCAGCGGGGGGGCGAACAGATACGCAGTATTTT. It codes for CASSLGVAAGGRTDTQYF.

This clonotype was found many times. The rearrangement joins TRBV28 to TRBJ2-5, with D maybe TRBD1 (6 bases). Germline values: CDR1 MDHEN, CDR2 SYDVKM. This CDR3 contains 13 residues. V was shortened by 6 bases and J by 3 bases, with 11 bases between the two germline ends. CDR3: CASRPRGKETQYF. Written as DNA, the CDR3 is TGTGCCAGCAGGCCGAGGGGGAAAGAGACCCAGTACTTC.

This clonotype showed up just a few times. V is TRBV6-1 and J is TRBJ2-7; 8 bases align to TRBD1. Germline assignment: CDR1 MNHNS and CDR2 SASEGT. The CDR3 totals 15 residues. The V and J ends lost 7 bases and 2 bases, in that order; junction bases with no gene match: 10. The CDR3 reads CASTLGQGAAYEQYF. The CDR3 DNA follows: TGTGCCAGCACCCTTGGGCAGGGGGCCGCCTACGAGCAGTACTTC.

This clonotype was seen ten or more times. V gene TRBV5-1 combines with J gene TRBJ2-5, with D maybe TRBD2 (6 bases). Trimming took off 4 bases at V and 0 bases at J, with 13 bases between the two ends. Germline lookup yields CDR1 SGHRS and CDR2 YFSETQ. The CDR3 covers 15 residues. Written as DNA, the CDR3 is TGCGCCAGCAGCCAAGCGGGCTTGTACCAAGAGACCCAGTACTTC. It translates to CASSQAGLYQETQYF.

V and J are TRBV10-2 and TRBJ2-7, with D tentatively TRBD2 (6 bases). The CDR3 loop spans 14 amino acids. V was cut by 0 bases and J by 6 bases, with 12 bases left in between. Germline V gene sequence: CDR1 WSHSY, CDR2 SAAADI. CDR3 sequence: CASSESTLRGEQYF. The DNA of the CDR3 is TGCGCCAGCAGTGAGTCGACGTTGCGGGGCGAGCAGTACTTC.

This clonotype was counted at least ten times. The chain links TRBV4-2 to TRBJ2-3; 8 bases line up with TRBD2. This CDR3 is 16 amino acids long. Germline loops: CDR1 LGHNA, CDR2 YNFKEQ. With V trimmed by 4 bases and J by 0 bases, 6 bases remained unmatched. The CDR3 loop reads CASSRNLAGSTDTQYF. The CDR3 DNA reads TGTGCCAGCAGCCGTAACTTAGCGGGGAGCACAGATACGCAGTATTTT.

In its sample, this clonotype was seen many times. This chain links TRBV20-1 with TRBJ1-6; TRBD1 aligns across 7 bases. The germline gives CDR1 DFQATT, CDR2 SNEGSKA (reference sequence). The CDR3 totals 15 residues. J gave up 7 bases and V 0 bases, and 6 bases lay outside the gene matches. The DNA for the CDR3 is TGCAGTGCTAGAGATCAGGACAGGCCGAATTCACCCCTCCACTTT. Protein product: CSARDQDRPNSPLHF.

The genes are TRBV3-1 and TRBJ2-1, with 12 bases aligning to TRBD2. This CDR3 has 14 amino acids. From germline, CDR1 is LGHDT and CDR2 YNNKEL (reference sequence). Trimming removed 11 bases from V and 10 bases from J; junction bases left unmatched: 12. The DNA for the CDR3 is TGTGCCTTCAGTAGAGGGCTAGCGGGGGGGGAGCAGTTCTTC. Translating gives CAFSRGLAGGEQFF.

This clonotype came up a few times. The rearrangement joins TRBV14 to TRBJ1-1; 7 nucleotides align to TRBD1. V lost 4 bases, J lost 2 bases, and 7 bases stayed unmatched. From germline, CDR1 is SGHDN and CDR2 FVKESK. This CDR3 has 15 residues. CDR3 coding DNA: TGTGCCAGCAGCCCTCTTACAGGGGTCAACACTGAAGCTTTCTTT. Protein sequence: CASSPLTGVNTEAFF.

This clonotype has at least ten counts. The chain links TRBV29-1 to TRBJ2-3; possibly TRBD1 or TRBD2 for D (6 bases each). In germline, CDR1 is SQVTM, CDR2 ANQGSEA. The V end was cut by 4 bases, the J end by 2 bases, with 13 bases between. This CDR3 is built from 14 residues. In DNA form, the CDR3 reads TGCAGCGTTGCGGAGGGGGAGAACACAGATACGCAGTATTTT. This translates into CSVAEGENTDTQYF.

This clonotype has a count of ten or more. The CDR3 region is CASSVVGGRDPYEQYF. CDR3 nucleotides: TGTGCCAGCAGCGTCGTAGGCGGGAGGGACCCCTACGAGCAGTACTTC. The V call is TRBV7-6, the J call TRBJ2-7; 9 nucleotides match TRBD2. The length of the CDR3 is 16 residues. Germline trimming cut 5 bases from V and 2 bases from J; bases unmatched to any gene: 10. CDR1 is SGHVS, CDR2 FNYEAQ, per germline.

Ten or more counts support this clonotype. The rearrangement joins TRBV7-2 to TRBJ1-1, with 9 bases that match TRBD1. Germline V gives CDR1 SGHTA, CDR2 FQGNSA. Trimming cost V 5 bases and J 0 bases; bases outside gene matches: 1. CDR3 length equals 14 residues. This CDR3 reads CASSRQGVNTEAFF. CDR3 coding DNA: TGTGCCAGCAGCCGACAGGGGGTGAACACTGAAGCTTTCTTT.

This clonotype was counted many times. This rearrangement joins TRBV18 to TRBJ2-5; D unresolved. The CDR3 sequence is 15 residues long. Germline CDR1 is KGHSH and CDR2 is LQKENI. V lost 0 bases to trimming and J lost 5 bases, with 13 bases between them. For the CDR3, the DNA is TGTGCCAGCTCACCACCTCCCTTGTGGCGGGAGACCCAGTACTTC. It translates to CASSPPPLWRETQYF. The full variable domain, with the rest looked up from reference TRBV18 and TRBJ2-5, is NAGVMQNPRHLVRRRGQEARLRCSPMKGHSHVYWYRQLPEEGLKFMVYLQKENIIDESGMPKERFSAEFPKEGPSILRIQQVVRGDSAAYFCASSPPPLWRETQYFGPGTRLLVL.

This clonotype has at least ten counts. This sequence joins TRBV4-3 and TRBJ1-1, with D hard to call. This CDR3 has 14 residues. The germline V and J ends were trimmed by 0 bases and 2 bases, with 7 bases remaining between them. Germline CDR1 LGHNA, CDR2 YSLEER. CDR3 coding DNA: TGCGCCAGCAGCCAAGATTGGGGAAACACTGAAGCTTTCTTT. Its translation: CASSQDWGNTEAFF.

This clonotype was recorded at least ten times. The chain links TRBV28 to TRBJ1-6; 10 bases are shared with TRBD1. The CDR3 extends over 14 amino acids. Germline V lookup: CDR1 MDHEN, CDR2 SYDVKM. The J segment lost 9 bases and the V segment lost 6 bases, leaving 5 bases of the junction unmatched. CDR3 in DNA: TGTGCCAGCAGCTCGACAGGGGGCACTTCACCCCTCCACTTT. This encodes CASSSTGGTSPLHF.

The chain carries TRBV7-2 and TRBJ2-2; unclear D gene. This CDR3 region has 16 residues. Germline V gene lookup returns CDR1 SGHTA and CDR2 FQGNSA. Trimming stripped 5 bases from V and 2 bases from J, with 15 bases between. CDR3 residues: CASSPSGPPNTGELFF. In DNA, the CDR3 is TGTGCCAGCAGCCCGTCCGGGCCACCCAACACCGGGGAGCTGTTTTTT.

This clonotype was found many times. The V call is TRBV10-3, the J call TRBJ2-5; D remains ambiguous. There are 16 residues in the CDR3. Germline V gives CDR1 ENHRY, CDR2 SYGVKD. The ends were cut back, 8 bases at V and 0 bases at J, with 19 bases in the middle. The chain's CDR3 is CAISPFLLPYQETQYF. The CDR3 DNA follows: TGTGCCATCTCACCGTTTCTTTTACCGTACCAAGAGACCCAGTACTTC.

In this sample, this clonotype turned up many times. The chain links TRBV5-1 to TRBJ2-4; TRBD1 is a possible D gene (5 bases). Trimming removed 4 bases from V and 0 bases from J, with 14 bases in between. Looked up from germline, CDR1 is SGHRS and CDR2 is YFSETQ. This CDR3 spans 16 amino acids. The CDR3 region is CASSPDSPLAKNIQYF. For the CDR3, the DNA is TGCGCCAGCAGCCCTGACAGTCCACTAGCCAAAAACATTCAGTACTTC.

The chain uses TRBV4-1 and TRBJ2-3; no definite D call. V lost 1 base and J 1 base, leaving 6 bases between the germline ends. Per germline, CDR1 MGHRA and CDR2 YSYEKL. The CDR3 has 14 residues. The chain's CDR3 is CASSQADGTDTQYF. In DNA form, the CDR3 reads TGCGCCAGCAGCCAAGCGGACGGCACAGATACGCAGTATTTT.

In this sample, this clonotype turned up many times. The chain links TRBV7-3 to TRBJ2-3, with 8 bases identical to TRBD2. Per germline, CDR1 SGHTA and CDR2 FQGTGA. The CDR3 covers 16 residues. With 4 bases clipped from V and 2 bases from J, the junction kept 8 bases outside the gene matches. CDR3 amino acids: CASSSGVAGSTDTQYF. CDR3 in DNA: TGTGCCAGCAGCTCCGGGGTAGCGGGATCCACAGATACGCAGTATTTT. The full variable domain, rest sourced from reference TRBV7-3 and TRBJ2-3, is GAGVSQTPSNKVTEKGKYVELRCDPISGHTALYWYRQSLGQGPEFLIYFQGTGAADDSGLPNDRFFAVRPEGSVSTLKIQRTERGDSAVYLCASSSGVAGSTDTQYFGPGTRLTVL.

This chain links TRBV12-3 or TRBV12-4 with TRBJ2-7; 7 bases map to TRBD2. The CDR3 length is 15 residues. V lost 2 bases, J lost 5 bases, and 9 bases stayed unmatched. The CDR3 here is CASSLLAAGPHEQYF. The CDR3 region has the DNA TGTGCCAGCAGTTTACTAGCGGCCGGCCCCCACGAGCAGTACTTC.

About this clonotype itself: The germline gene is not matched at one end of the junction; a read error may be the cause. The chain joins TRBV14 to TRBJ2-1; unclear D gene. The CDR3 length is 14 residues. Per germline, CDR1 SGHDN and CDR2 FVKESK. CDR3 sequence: CASSHIGSYNEEFF. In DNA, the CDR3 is TGTGCCAGCAGCCATATTGGTTCCTACAATGAGGAGTTCTTC.

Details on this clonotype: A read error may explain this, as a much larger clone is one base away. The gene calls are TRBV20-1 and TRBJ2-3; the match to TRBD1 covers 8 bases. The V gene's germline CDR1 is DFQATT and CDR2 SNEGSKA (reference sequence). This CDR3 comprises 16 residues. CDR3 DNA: TGCAGTGCCGACCGCCAGGGGGCGCCGGGCACAGATACGCCGTATTTT. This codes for CSADRQGAPGTDTPYF.

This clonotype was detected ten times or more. The CDR3 DNA reads TGTGCCACCAGCAGAGATACCCCTCTAGCGTTCAGGGGCTATGAGCAGTTCTTC. Translation gives CATSRDTPLAFRGYEQFF. The chain is built from TRBV15 and TRBJ2-1; perhaps D is TRBD1 or TRBD2 (6 bases each). Deletions cut 0 bases from V and 8 bases from J, with 23 bases between. Germline lookup yields CDR1 LNHNV and CDR2 YYDKDF (reference sequence). This CDR3 is built from 18 residues.

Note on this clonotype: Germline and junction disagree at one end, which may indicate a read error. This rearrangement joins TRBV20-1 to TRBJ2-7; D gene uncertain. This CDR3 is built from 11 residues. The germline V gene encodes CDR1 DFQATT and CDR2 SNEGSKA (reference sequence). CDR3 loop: CSASITHDQYF. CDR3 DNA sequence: TGCAGTGCTAGTATCACCCACGATCAGTACTTC.